This entry is about one TCR beta chain. The antigen is unknown. CDR1 and CDR2 (germline): SNHLY, FYNNEI. The V segment lost 5 bases and the J segment 2 bases; nucleotides outside the gene matches: 16. This CDR3 spans 19 amino acids. Controls came from buffy coats of healthy blood donors. This record comes from a study of STAT5B mutations in CD4+ large granular lymphocyte leukemia. Regarding the study as a whole: Top patient clones used TRBV06 genes more often: 8/27 versus 2/35 in controls.

The assay was run at survey level. Sequencing used immunoSEQ multiplex PCR; TCRdb keeps in-frame clones, though not all of them. The repertoire holds some 34,000 clones, around 76% seen once, with approximately 2% in the top ten. This clonotype originated in a human donor in good health. This chain joins TRBV2 and TRBJ2-5; 11 bases agree with TRBD2. Material for sequencing was CD4+ T cells from blood buffy coats. CDR3 sequence reads: CASSPTQGVTSGEQETQYF. CDR3 coding DNA: TGTGCCAGCAGTCCGACGCAGGGGGTGACTAGCGGGGAGCAAGAGACCCAGTACTTC. Complete variable domain (other parts from reference TRBV2 and TRBJ2-5): EPEVTQTPSHQVTQMGQEVILRCVPISNHLYFYWYRQILGQKVEFLVSFYNNEISEKSEIFDDQFSVERPDGSNFTLKIRSTKLEDSAMYFCASSPTQGVTSGEQETQYFGPGTRLLVL.